This TCR beta chain emerged from a study of T cell changes during pregnancy in multiple sclerosis. Per the germline V gene, CDR1 is SGHAT and CDR2 is FQNNGV. V lost 1 base to trimming and J lost 4 bases; unmatched junction nucleotides: 9. CDR3 length: 17 amino acids. The method was immunoSEQ multiplex PCR; TCRdb's version includes in-frame clones alone and lacks a portion of them. The sample records approximately 100,000 clones, 90% to 95% being singletons. The TCR was taken from a female donor with multiple sclerosis, enrolled in a pregnancy study. The rearrangement joins TRBV11-2 to TRBJ1-5; 8 bases match TRBD1. This material consisted of peripheral blood, taken in the third trimester of pregnancy. DNA of the CDR3: TGTGCCAGCAGCTTAGGCCCCGGGACAGGTGGGAATCAGCCCCAGCATTTT. It translates to CASSLGPGTGGNQPQHF. Based on the CDR3 plus reference TRBV11-2 and TRBJ1-5, the full variable domain is EAGVAQSPRYKIIEKRQSVAFWCNPISGHATLYWYQQILGQGPKLLIQFQNNGVVDDSQLPKDRFSAERLKGVDSTLKIQPAKLEDSAVYLCASSLGPGTGGNQPQHFGDGTRLSIL.